These 7 T cell receptor beta chains were sequenced from one sample in a study of blood T cell repertoires in COVID-19. Data came from immunoSEQ multiplex PCR; TCRdb stores just in-frame clones and leaves some out. The table lists about 53,000 clones, around nine tenths of them singletons, with 4% in the top ten. The specimen sequenced was peripheral blood. These receptors came from a man aged 45 to 65 with acute or convalescent COVID-19.

This sequence joins TRBV27 and TRBJ1-5; D is unclear. CDR1 MNHEY and CDR2 SMNVEV come from the germline V gene (reference sequence). The V end was cut by 2 bases, the J end by 7 bases, with 15 bases between. The CDR3 is 15 amino acids. The CDR3 spells CASSLRKARGQPQHF. The CDR3 bases are TGTGCCAGCAGTTTAAGAAAGGCCCGCGGGCAGCCCCAGCATTTT.

The rearrangement joins TRBV10-3 to TRBJ2-5, with 8 bases lining up with TRBD2. Germline CDR1 is ENHRY and CDR2 is SYGVKD. V lost 0 bases and J lost 5; bases outside the gene matches: 5. The CDR3 sequence is 15 residues long. The CDR3 reads CAISESGRAGETQYF. In DNA form, the CDR3 reads TGTGCCATCAGTGAGTCCGGGAGGGCCGGGGAGACCCAGTACTTC.

This clone was detected once. The rearrangement links TRBV7-2 to TRBJ1-5; D is undetermined. The V gene's germline CDR1 is SGHTA and CDR2 FQGNSA. The CDR3 is 15 amino acids. Deletions cut 1 base from V and 0 bases from J, with 7 bases between. The CDR3 protein is CASSLVSSSNQPQHF. The CDR3, as DNA: TGTGCCAGCAGCTTAGTTTCCAGTAGCAATCAGCCCCAGCATTTT. The complete variable domain, with remaining parts taken from reference TRBV7-2 and TRBJ1-5, reads GAGVSQSPSNKVTEKGKDVELRCDPISGHTALYWYRQSLGQGLEFLIYFQGNSAPDKSGLPSDRFSAERTGGSVSTLTIQRTQQEDSAVYLCASSLVSSSNQPQHFGDGTRLSIL.

The chain combines TRBV19 with TRBJ1-2; no clear D gene. This CDR3 is built from 14 residues. CDR1 and CDR2 from the germline V gene are LNHDA and SQIVND (reference sequence). The germline V and J ends were trimmed by 0 bases and 4 bases, with 9 bases remaining between them. In DNA, the CDR3 is TGTGCCAGTAGTATAGATCCAGGTTCCTATGGCTACACCTTC. Translated, it gives CASSIDPGSYGYTF.

The V and J genes are TRBV20-1 and TRBJ2-1; tentative D call: TRBD1 (5 bases). The length of the CDR3 is 11 residues. Germline CDR1 DFQATT, CDR2 SNEGSKA (reference sequence). V gave up 6 bases and J gave up 12 bases, with 15 bases separating them. CDR3: CSAPWGSRQFF. CDR3 nucleotide sequence: TGCAGTGCCCCCTGGGGCAGTAGGCAGTTCTTC.

The rearrangement links TRBV5-1 to TRBJ1-5, with 7 bases identical to TRBD1. The V gene end was trimmed by 4 bases and the J gene end by 2 bases; junction bases not matched to a gene: 3. Germline V gene lookup returns CDR1 SGHRS and CDR2 YFSETQ. This CDR3 has 14 amino acids. The CDR3 DNA is TGCGCCAGCAGCCAAGGGACAGGCAATCAGCCCCAGCATTTT. Its translation: CASSQGTGNQPQHF.

The chain couples TRBV5-1 to TRBJ2-4, with TRBD2 as a possible D gene (6 bases). This CDR3 is 17 amino acids long. The V end lost 1 base, the J end lost 9 bases, and 23 bases lay between the germline ends. Germline loops: CDR1 SGHRS, CDR2 YFSETQ. In DNA, the CDR3 is TGCGCCAGCAGCTTGCCAACTTCGACATTCGGGAGCGGCATTCAGTACTTC. This codes for CASSLPTSTFGSGIQYF.